This is a list of T cell receptor beta chains from one sample in a study of blood T cell repertoires in COVID-19. Libraries were prepared by immunoSEQ multiplex PCR; TCRdb keeps only in-frame clonotypes and omits some of them. The sample includes around 25,000 clones, around 90% seen only once; the top ten take 8%. The sequencing input was peripheral blood. The receptors come from a human donor in a cohort sampled during active COVID-19. Each CDR3 is given with its conserved first and last residue. Each record gives: V gene, D gene, J gene, CDR3 protein, CDR3 DNA. The D gene is left open where the match is weak.

TRBV6-6	NA	TRBJ2-7	CASSWRDEQYF	TGTGCCAGCAGTTGGAGGGACGAGCAGTACTTC
TRBV28	NA	TRBJ1-5	CASSFGRGGGQPQHF	TGTGCCAGCAGTTTCGGGAGGGGAGGGGGTCAGCCCCAGCATTTT
TRBV7-9	TRBD2	TRBJ2-4	CASSAYQERGELQYF	TGTGCCAGCAGCGCGTATCAGGAGCGGGGGGAACTTCAGTACTTC
TRBV28	NA	TRBJ1-1	CASSSTEAFF	TGTGCCAGCAGTTCGACTGAAGCTTTCTTT
TRBV10-3	NA	TRBJ2-7	CAISVGKERYEQYF	TGTGCCATCAGTGTCGGGAAGGAACGCTACGAGCAGTACTTC
TRBV28	NA	TRBJ2-2	CASISGQGNTGELFF	TGTGCCAGCATTTCAGGGCAAGGTAACACCGGGGAGCTGTTTTTT
TRBV9	TRBD1	TRBJ1-4	CASSSGTATNEKLFF	TGTGCCAGCAGCTCCGGGACAGCAACTAATGAAAAACTGTTTTTT
TRBV6-6	TRBD1	TRBJ1-2	CASLGQGATDTYGYTF	TGTGCCAGCCTCGGACAGGGGGCTACGGATACCTATGGCTACACCTTC
TRBV27	NA	TRBJ1-2	CASSSGQSNYGYTF	TGTGCCAGCAGTTCCGGACAGTCTAACTATGGCTACACCTTC
TRBV4-3	NA	TRBJ1-3	CASSQEGGFRNTIYF	TGCGCCAGCAGCCAAGAGGGGGGATTTCGAAACACCATATATTTT
TRBV28	NA	TRBJ2-2	CASSLRGGELFF	TGTGCCAGCAGTTTAAGAGGCGGGGAGCTGTTTTTT
TRBV19	NA	TRBJ1-6	CASSQGVNSPLHF	TGTGCCAGTAGTCAAGGGGTTAATTCACCCCTCCACTTT
TRBV19	NA	TRBJ1-2	CASSMAGPYGYTF	TGTGCCAGTAGTATGGCTGGTCCTTATGGCTACACCTTC
TRBV10-3	TRBD1	TRBJ2-7	CAISSTDRGTYEQYF	TGTGCCATCAGTTCGACGGACAGGGGCACCTACGAGCAGTACTTC
TRBV29-1	NA	TRBJ2-1	CSARQDNEQFF	TGCAGCGCGAGACAAGACAATGAGCAGTTCTTC
TRBV28	NA	TRBJ1-2	CASSLEASGVRGYTF	TGTGCCAGCAGTTTGGAAGCATCAGGGGTGCGAGGCTACACCTTC
TRBV5-1	NA	TRBJ1-2	CASSYLRTSRYGYTF	TGCGCCAGCAGCTACCTGCGGACAAGCCGCTATGGCTACACCTTC
TRBV29-1	TRBD2	TRBJ2-1	CSAKAGGGRAPHEQFF	TGCAGCGCGAAGGCCGGAGGCGGGAGGGCCCCACATGAGCAGTTCTTC
TRBV5-5	NA	TRBJ2-7	CASSSGGYEQYF	TGTGCCAGCAGCTCCGGGGGCTACGAGCAGTACTTC
TRBV7-2	NA	TRBJ2-3	CASSLEVRTQYF	TGTGCCAGCAGCTTAGAAGTCCGGACGCAGTATTTT
TRBV5-1	TRBD1	TRBJ1-4	CASSLDGTANEKLFF	TGCGCCAGCAGCTTGGACGGGACAGCTAATGAAAAACTGTTTTTT